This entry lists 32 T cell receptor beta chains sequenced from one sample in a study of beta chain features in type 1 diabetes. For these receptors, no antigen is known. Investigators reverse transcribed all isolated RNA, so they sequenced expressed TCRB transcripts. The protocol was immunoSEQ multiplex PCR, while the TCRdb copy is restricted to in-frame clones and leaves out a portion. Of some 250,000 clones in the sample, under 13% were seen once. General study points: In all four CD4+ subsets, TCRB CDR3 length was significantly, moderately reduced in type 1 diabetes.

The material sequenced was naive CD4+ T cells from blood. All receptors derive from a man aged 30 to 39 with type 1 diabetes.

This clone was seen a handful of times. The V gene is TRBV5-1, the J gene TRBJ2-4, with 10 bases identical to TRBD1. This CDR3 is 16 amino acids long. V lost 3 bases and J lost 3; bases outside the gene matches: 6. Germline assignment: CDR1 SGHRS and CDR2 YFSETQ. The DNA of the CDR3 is TGCGCCAGCAGCTCAGACAGGGGGCGGGTCAAAAACATTCAGTACTTC. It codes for CASSSDRGRVKNIQYF.

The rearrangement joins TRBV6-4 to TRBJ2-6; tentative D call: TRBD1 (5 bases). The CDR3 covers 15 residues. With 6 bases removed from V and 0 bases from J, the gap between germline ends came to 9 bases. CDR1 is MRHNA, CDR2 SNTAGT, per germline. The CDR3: CASRQDLSGANVLTF. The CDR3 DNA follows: TGTGCCAGCAGACAGGACCTCTCTGGGGCCAACGTCCTGACTTTC.

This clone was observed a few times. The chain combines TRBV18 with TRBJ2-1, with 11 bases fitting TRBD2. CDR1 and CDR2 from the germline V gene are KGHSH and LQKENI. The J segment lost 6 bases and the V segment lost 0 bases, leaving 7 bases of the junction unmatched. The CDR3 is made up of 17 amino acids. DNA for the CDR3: TGTGCCAGCTCACCACCGGGCCTAGCGGGGGGCGGCAATGAGCAGTTCTTC. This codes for CASSPPGLAGGGNEQFF.

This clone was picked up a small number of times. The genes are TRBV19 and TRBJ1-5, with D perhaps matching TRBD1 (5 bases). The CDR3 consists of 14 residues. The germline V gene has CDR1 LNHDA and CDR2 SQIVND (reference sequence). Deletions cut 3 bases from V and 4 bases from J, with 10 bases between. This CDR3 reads CASSISQVNQPQHF. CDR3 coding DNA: TGTGCCAGTAGTATTTCACAGGTAAATCAGCCCCAGCATTTT. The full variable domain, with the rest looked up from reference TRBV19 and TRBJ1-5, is DGGITQSPKYLFRKEGQNVTLSCEQNLNHDAMYWYRQDPGQGLRLIYYSQIVNDFQKGDIAEGYSVSREKKESFPLTVTSAQKNPTAFYLCASSISQVNQPQHFGDGTRLSIL.

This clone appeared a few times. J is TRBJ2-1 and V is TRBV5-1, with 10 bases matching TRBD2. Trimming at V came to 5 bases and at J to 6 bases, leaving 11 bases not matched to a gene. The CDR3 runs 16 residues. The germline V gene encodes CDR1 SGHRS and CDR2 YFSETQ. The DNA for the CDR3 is TGCGCCAGCAGACAACCCGGACTAGCGGCCTCCAATGAGCAGTTCTTC. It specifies CASRQPGLAASNEQFF.

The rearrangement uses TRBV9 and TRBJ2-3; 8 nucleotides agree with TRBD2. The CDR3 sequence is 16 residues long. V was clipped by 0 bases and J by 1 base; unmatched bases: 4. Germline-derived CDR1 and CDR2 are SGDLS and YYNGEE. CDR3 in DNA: TGTGCCAGCAGCGTAGCTCGGGGGGGTGGCACAGATACGCAGTATTTT. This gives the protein CASSVARGGGTDTQYF.

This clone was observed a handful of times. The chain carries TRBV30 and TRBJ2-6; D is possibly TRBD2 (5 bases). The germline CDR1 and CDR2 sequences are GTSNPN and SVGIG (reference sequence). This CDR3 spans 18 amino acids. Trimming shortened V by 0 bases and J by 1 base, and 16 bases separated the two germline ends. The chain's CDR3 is CAWSVRRADLSGANVLTF. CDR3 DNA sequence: TGTGCCTGGAGTGTTCGGCGGGCGGACTTATCTGGGGCCAACGTCCTGACTTTC.

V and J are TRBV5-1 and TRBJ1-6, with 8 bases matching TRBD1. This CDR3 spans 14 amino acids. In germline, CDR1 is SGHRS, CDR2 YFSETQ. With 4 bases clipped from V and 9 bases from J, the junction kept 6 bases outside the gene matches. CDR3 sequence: CASSVDRESSPLHF. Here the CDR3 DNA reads TGCGCCAGCAGCGTGGACAGGGAATCTTCACCCCTCCACTTT.

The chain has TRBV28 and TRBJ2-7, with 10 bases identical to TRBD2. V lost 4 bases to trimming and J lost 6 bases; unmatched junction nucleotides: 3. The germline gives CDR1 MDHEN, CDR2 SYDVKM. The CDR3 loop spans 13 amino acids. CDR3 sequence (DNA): TGTGCCAGCAGTTCCGGGACTAGCGCCGAGCAGTACTTC. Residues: CASSSGTSAEQYF. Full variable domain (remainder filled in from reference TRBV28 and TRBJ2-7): DVKVTQSSRYLVKRTGEKVFLECVQDMDHENMFWYRQDPGLGLRLIYFSYDVKMKEKGDIPEGYSVSREKKERFSLILESASTNQTSMYLCASSSGTSAEQYFGPGTRLTVT.

CDR3 loop: CASSQENWRGSGELFF. The CDR3 DNA reads as TGTGCCAGCAGCCAAGAAAATTGGCGGGGGAGCGGGGAGCTGTTTTTT. The chain recombines TRBV14 with TRBJ2-2; TRBD2 matches at 7 bases. With V trimmed by 0 bases and J by 7 bases, 8 bases remained unmatched. The CDR3 has 16 residues. CDR1 is SGHDN, CDR2 FVKESK, per germline.

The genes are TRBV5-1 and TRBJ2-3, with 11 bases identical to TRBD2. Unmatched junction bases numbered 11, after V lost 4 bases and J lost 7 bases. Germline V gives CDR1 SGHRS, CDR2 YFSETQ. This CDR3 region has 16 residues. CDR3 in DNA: TGCGCCAGCAGCCCCCGTCTAGCGGGGGGTGGGCATACGCAGTATTTT. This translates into CASSPRLAGGGHTQYF. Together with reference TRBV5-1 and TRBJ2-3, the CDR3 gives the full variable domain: KAGVTQTPRYLIKTRGQQVTLSCSPISGHRSVSWYQQTPGQGLQFLFEYFSETQRNKGNFPGRFSGRQFSNSRSEMNVSTLELGDSALYLCASSPRLAGGGHTQYFGPGTRLTVL.

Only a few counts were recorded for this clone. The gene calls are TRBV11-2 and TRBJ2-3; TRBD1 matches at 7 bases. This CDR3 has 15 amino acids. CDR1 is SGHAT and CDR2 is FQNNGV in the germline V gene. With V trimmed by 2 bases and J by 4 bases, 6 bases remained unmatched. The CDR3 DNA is TGTGCCAGCAGCTTAAGGGGGCCCACTTCAGATACGCAGTATTTT. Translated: CASSLRGPTSDTQYF. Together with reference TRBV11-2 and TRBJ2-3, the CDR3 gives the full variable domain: EAGVAQSPRYKIIEKRQSVAFWCNPISGHATLYWYQQILGQGPKLLIQFQNNGVVDDSQLPKDRFSAERLKGVDSTLKIQPAKLEDSAVYLCASSLRGPTSDTQYFGPGTRLTVL.

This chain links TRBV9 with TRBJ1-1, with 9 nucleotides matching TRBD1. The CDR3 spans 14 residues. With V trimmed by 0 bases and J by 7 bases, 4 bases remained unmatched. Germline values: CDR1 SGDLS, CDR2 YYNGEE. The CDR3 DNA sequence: TGTGCCAGCAGCGTAGGGGACAGGGTTAGTGAAGCTTTCTTT. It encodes CASSVGDRVSEAFF.

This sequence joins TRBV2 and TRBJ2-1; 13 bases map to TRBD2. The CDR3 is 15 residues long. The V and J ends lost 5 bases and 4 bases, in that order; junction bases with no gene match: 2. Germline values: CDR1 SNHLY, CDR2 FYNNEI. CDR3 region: CASSPTSGGYNEQFF. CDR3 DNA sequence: TGTGCCAGCAGTCCGACTAGCGGGGGGTACAATGAGCAGTTCTTC.

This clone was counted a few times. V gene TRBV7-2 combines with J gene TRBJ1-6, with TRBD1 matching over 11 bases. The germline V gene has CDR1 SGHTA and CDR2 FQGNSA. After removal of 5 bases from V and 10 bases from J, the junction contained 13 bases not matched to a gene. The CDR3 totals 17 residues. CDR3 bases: TGTGCCAGCAGCCCCCGGGACAGGGGGACTTTGCGCTCACCCCTCCACTTT. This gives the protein CASSPRDRGTLRSPLHF.

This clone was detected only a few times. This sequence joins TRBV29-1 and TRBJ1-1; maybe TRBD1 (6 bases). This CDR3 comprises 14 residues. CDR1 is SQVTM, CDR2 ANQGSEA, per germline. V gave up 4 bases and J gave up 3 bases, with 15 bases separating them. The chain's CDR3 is CSVANRVSHTEAFF. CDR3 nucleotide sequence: TGCAGCGTTGCAAACAGGGTATCTCACACTGAAGCTTTCTTT.

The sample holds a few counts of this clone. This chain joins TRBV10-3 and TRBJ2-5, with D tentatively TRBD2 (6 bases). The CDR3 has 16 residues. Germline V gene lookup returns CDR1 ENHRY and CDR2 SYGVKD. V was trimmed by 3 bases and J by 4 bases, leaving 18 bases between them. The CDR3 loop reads CAISESGTSPGETQYF. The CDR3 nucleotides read TGTGCCATCAGTGAATCCGGGACTTCCCCCGGAGAGACCCAGTACTTC.

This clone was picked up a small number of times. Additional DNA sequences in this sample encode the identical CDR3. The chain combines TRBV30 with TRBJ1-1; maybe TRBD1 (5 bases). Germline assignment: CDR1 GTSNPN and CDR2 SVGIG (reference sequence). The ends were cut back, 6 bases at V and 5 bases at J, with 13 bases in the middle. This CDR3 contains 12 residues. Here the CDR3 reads CACPGEGTEAFF. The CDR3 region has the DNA TGTGCCTGTCCGGGGGAAGGAACTGAAGCTTTCTTT. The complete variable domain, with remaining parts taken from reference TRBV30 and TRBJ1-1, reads SQTIHQWPATLVQPVGSPLSLECTVEGTSNPNLYWYRQAAGRGLQLLFYSVGIGQISSEVPQNLSASRPQDRQFILSSKKLLLSDSGFYLCACPGEGTEAFFGQGTRLTVV.

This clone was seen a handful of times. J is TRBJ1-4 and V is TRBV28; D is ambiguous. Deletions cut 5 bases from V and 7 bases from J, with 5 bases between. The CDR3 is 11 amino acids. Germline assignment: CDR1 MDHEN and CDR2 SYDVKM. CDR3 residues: CASSLGEKLFF. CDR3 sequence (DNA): TGTGCCAGCAGTCTCGGTGAAAAACTGTTTTTT.

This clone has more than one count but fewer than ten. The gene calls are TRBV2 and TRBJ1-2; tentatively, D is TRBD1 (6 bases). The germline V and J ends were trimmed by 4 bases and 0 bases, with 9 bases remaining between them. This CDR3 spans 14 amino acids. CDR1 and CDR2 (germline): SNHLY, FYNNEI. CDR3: CASSAQGTNYGYTF. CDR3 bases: TGTGCCAGCAGTGCCCAGGGGACTAACTATGGCTACACCTTC.

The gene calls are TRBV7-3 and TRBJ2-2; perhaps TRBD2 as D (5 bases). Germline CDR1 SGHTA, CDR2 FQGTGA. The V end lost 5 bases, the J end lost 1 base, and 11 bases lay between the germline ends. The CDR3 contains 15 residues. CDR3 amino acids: CASSPASGNTGELFF. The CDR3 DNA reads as TGTGCCAGCAGCCCCGCCAGCGGGAACACCGGGGAGCTGTTTTTT.

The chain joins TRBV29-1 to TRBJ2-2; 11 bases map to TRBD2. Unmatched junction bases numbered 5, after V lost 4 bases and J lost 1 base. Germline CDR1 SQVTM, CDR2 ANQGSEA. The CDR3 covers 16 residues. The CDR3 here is CSVGGLAGGNTGELFF. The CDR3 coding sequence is TGCAGCGTTGGGGGGCTAGCGGGAGGGAACACCGGGGAGCTGTTTTTT.

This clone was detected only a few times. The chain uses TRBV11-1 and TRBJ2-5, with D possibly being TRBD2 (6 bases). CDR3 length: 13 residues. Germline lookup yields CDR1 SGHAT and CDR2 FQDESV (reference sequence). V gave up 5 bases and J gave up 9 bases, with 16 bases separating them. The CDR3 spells CASSLTGTEAQYF. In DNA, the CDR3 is TGTGCCAGCAGCCTGACCGGGACTGAGGCCCAGTACTTC.

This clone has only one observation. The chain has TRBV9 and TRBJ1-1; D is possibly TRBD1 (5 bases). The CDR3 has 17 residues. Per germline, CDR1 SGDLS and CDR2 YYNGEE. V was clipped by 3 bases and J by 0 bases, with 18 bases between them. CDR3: CASSASGLRGMNTEAFF. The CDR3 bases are TGTGCCAGCAGCGCCTCCGGGCTCCGGGGGATGAACACTGAAGCTTTCTTT. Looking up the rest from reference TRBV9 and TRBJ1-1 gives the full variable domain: DSGVTQTPKHLITATGQRVTLRCSPRSGDLSVYWYQQSLDQGLQFLIQYYNGEERAKGNILERFSAQQFPDLHSELNLSSLELGDSALYFCASSASGLRGMNTEAFFGQGTRLTVV.

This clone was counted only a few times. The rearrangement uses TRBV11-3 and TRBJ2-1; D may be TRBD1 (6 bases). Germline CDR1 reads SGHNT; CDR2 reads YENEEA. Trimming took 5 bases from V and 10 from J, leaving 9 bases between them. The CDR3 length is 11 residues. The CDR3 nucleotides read TGTGCCAGCAGCGCCAGGGGCGAGCAGTTCTTC. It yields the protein CASSARGEQFF.

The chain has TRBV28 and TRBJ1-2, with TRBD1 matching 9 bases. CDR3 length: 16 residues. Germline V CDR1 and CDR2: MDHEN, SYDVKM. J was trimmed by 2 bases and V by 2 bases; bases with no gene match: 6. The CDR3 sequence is CASSLASGTGNYGYTF. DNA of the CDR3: TGTGCCAGCAGTTTAGCTTCCGGGACAGGGAACTATGGCTACACCTTC.

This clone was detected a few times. This CDR3 reads CASTFEWGLLNTGELFF. The DNA for the CDR3 is TGTGCCAGCACCTTCGAGTGGGGGCTGCTGAACACCGGGGAGCTGTTTTTT. V is TRBV7-9 and J is TRBJ2-2; D perhaps matches TRBD1 (6 bases). Trimming pared 7 bases from V and 1 base from J, leaving 19 bases between. Per the germline V gene, CDR1 is SEHNR and CDR2 is FQNEAQ (reference sequence). The CDR3 is 17 residues long.

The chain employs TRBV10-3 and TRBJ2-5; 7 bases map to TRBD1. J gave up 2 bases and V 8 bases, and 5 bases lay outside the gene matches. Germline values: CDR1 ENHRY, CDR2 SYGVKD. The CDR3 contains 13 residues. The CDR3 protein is CAIRGQAQETQYF. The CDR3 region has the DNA TGTGCCATCCGCGGACAGGCGCAAGAGACCCAGTACTTC.

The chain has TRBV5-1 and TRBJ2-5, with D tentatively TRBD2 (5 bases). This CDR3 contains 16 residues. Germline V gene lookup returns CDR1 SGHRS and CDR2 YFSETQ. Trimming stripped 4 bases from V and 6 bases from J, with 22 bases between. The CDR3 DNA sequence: TGCGCCAGCAGCATTTCGCCACTAGTCCTTGGCCAGACCCAGTACTTC. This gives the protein CASSISPLVLGQTQYF.

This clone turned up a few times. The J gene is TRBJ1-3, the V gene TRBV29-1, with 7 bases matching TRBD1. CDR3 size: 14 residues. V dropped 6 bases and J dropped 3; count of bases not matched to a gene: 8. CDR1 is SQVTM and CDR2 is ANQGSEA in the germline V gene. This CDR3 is CSVSSGGGGNTIYF. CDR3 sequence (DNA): TGCAGCGTCTCCTCAGGGGGTGGTGGAAACACCATATATTTT.

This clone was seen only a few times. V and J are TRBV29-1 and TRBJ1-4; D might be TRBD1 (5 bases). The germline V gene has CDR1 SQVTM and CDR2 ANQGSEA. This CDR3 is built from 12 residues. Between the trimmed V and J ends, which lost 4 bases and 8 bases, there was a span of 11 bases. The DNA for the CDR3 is TGCAGCGTTGCTGGGGCTGGGGAAAAACTGTTTTTT. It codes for CSVAGAGEKLFF.

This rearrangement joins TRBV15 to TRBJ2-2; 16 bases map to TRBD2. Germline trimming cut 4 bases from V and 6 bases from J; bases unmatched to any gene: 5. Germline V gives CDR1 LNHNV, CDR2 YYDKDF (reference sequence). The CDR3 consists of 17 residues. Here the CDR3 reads CATSKGLAGGKSGELFF. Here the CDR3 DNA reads TGTGCCACCAGCAAGGGACTAGCGGGGGGGAAGTCCGGGGAGCTGTTTTTT.